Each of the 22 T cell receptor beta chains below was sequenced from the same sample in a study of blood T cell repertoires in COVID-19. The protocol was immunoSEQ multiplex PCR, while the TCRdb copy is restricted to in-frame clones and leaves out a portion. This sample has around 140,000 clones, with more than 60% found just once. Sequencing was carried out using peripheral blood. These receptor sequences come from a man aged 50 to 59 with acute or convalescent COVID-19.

Written as DNA, the CDR3 is TGTGCCAGCAGTGAAGCGCTTGGGGGCATAGGGGGTGGCTACACCTTC. Its protein is CASSEALGGIGGGYTF. The J gene is TRBJ1-2, the V gene TRBV2; D perhaps matches TRBD1 (6 bases). The CDR3 contains 16 residues. Germline CDR1 is SNHLY and CDR2 is FYNNEI. Trimming left V 0 bases short and J 7 bases short, with 18 bases between.

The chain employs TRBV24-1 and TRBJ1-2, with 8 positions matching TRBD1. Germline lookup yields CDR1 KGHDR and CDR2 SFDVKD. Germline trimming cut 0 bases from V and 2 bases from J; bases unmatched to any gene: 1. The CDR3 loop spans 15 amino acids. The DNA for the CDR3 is TGTGCCACCAGTGATTTGCGACAGGGGAACTATGGCTACACCTTC. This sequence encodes CATSDLRQGNYGYTF.

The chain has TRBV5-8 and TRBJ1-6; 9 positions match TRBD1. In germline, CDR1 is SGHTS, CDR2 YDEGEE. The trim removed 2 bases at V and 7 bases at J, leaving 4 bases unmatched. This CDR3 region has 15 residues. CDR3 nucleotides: TGTGCCAGCAGCTTCCGGGACAGGGAAAATTCACCCCTCCACTTT. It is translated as CASSFRDRENSPLHF.

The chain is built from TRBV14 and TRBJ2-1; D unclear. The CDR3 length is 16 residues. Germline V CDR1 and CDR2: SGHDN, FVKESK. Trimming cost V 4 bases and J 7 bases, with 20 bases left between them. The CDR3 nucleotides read TGTGCCAGCAGCCGAAGAGACATGTTAATCGTGAATGAGCAGTTCTTC. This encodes CASSRRDMLIVNEQFF.

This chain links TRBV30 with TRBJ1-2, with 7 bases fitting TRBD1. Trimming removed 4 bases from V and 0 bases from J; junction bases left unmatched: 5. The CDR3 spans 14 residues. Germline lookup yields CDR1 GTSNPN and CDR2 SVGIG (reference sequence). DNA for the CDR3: TGTGCCTGGAACCGGGACAGCCCTAACTATGGCTACACCTTC. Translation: CAWNRDSPNYGYTF.

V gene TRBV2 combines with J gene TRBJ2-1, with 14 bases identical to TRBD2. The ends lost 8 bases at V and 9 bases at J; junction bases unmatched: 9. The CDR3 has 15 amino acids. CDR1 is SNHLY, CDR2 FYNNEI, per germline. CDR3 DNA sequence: TGTGCCAGCGGCGGACTAGCGGGGGGCCTGGGTGAGCAGTTCTTC. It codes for CASGGLAGGLGEQFF.

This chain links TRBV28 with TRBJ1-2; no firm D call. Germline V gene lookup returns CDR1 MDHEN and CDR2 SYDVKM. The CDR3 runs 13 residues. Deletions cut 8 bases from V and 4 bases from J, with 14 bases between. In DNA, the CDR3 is TGTGCCAGCCTCCGCAGGAGGAGCTATGGCTACACCTTC. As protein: CASLRRRSYGYTF.

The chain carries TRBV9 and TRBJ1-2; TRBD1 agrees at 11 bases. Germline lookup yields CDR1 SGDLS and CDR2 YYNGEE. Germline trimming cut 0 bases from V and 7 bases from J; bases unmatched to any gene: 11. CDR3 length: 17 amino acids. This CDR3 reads CASSVEGTGGGNRGYTF. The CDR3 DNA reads TGTGCCAGCAGCGTAGAGGGGACAGGGGGAGGTAATCGTGGCTACACCTTC.

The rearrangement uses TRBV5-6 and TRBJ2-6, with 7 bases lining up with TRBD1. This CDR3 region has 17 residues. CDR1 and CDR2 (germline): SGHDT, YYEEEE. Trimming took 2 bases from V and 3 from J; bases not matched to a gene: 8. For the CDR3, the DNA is TGTGCCAGCAGCTTTTATGAGGGGGCAGTTGGGGCCAACGTCCTGACTTTC. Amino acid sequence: CASSFYEGAVGANVLTF.

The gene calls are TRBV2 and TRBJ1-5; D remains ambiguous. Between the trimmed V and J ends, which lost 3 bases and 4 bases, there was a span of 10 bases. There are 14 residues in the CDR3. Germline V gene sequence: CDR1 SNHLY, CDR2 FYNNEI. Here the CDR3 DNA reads TGTGCCAGCAGTGATCCAACAGTGAATCAGCCCCAGCATTTT. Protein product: CASSDPTVNQPQHF.

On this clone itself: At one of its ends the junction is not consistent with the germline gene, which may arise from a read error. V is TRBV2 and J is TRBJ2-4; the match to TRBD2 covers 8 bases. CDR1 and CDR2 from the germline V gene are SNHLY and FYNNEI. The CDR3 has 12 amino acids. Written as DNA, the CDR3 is TGTGCCAGCAGTGAACGATCGGGGGGGCTCCACTTC. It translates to CASSERSGGLHF.

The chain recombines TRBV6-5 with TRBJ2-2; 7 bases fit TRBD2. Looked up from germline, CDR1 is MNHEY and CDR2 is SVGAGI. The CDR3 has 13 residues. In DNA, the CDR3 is TGTGCAAGTCAGCGGGGGAACACCGGGGAGCTGTTTTTT. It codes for CASQRGNTGELFF.

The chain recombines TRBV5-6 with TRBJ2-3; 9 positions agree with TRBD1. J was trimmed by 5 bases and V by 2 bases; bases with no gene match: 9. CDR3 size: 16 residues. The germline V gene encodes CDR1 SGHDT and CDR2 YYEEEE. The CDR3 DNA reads TGTGCCAGCAGCTTAGCTACAGGGGGCTTGGTAGATACGCAGTATTTT. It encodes CASSLATGGLVDTQYF.

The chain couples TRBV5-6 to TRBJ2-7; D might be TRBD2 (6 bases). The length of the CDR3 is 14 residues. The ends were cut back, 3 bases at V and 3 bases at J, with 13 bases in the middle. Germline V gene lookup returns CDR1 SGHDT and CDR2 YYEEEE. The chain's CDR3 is CASSWGDSNYEQYF. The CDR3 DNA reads TGTGCCAGCAGCTGGGGGGATTCAAACTACGAGCAGTACTTC.

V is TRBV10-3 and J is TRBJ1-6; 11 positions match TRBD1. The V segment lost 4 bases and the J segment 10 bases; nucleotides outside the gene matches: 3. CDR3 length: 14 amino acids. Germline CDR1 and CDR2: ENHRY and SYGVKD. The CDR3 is CAISGTGGLSPLHF. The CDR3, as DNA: TGTGCCATCAGTGGGACAGGGGGCTTGTCACCCCTCCACTTT.

The CDR3 DNA follows: TGCGCCAGCAGCGAGGGACAGGGAACCACTGAAGCTTTCTTT. As protein: CASSEGQGTTEAFF. The V call is TRBV5-1, the J call TRBJ1-1; 9 bases map to TRBD1. This CDR3 has 14 amino acids. Germline V gives CDR1 SGHRS, CDR2 YFSETQ. V trimming: 4 bases; J trimming: 4 bases; junction bases outside the gene matches: 5.

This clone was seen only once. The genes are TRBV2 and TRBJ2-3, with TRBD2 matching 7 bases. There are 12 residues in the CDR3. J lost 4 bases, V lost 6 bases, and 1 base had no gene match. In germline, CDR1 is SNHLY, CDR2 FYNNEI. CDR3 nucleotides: TGTGCCAGCAGCACTAGCGCAGATACGCAGTATTTT. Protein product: CASSTSADTQYF. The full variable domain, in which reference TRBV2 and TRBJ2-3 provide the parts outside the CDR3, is EPEVTQTPSHQVTQMGQEVILRCVPISNHLYFYWYRQILGQKVEFLVSFYNNEISEKSEIFDDQFSVERPDGSNFTLKIRSTKLEDSAMYFCASSTSADTQYFGPGTRLTVL.

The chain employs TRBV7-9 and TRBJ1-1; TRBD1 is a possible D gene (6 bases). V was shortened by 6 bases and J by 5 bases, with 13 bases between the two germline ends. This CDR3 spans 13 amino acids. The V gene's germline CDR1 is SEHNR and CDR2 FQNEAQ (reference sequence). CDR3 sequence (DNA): TGTGCCAGCAGTCACGGCCAGGGGACTGAAGCTTTCTTT. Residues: CASSHGQGTEAFF. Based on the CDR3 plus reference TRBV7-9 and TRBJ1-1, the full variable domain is DTGVSQNPRHKITKRGQNVTFRCDPISEHNRLYWYRQTLGQGPEFLTYFQNEAQLEKSRLLSDRFSAERPKGSFSTLEIQRTEQGDSAMYLCASSHGQGTEAFFGQGTRLTVV.

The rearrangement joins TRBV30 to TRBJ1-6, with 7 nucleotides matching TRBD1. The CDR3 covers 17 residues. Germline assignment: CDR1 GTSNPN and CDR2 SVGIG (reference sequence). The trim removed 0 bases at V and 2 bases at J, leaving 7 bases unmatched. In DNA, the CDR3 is TGTGCCTGGAGTGTACCCACAGGGGAAACCTATAATTCACCCCTCCACTTT. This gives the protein CAWSVPTGETYNSPLHF.

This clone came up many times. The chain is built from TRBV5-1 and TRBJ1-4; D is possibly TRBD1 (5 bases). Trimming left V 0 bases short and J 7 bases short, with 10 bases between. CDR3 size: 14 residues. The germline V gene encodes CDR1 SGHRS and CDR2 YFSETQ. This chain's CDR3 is CASSLAGGGEKLFF. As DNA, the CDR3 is TGCGCCAGCAGCTTGGCGGGGGGTGGTGAAAAACTGTTTTTT.

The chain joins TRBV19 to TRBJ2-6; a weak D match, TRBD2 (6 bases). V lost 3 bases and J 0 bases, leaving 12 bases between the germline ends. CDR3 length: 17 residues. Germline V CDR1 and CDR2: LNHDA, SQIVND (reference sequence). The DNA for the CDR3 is TGTGCCAGTAGTATTGGGTCGGGACTCTCTGGGGCCAACGTCCTGACTTTC. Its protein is CASSIGSGLSGANVLTF.

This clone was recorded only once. CDR3 protein: CASSGARGTEKLFF. The DNA for the CDR3 is TGTGCCAGCAGTGGGGCCAGGGGGACTGAAAAACTGTTTTTT. The chain uses TRBV2 and TRBJ1-4, with 7 bases that match TRBD1. The germline V gene encodes CDR1 SNHLY and CDR2 FYNNEI. Unmatched junction bases numbered 6, after V lost 4 bases and J lost 7 bases. This CDR3 contains 14 residues.